The 12 T cell receptor beta chains below were found in one sample sequenced in a study of shared clonotypes between healthy human individuals (TCRdb year 2020). Libraries were prepared through the immunoSEQ multiplex PCR assay. TCRdb provides this immuneACCESS table in a form limited to in-frame rearrangements. Some clones are lacking; in checked studies, under half of them reflect an unresolved V gene, and why the rest are absent is not known. The sample contains over 750,000 clones, about 96% of them found a single time. The leading ten clones occupy approximately 0.2% of the sample. CD8 naive samples were obtained by positive selection for CCR7 among CD45RO-negative cells, yielding a CD45RA+CCR7+ population from which TemRA cells were excluded. The sample was naive CD8+ T cells sorted from blood. In light of the paper, this sample's cell subset or site label describes: CD45RA+CCR7+. The source of these receptors is a man aged 30-40 years in good health.

The chain has TRBV7-3 and TRBJ2-2; no clear D gene. CDR1 is SGHTA, CDR2 FQGTGA, per germline. This CDR3 region has 15 residues. Trimming left V 1 base short and J 6 bases short, with 12 bases between. Here the CDR3 reads CASSLMATTAGELFF. In nucleotides, the CDR3 is TGTGCCAGCAGCTTAATGGCTACGACGGCCGGGGAGCTGTTTTTT.

The table lists this clone with a count of one. The CDR3 protein is CASSPKDGMNEKLFF. DNA for the CDR3: TGCGCCAGCAGCCCAAAGGACGGAATGAATGAAAAACTGTTTTTT. J is TRBJ1-4 and V is TRBV4-1; D unresolved. The ends were cut back, 4 bases at V and 5 bases at J, with 14 bases in the middle. The CDR3 loop spans 15 amino acids. Per germline, CDR1 MGHRA and CDR2 YSYEKL.

This rearrangement joins TRBV5-1 to TRBJ2-3; TRBD2 matches 8 bases. The trim removed 1 base at V and 4 bases at J, leaving 8 bases unmatched. CDR1 and CDR2 (germline): SGHRS, YFSETQ. The CDR3 covers 16 residues. The CDR3 loop reads CASSLQAGREADTQYF. CDR3 sequence (DNA): TGCGCCAGCAGCTTGCAGGCTGGGCGGGAGGCAGATACGCAGTATTTT. The whole variable domain, remainder taken from reference TRBV5-1 and TRBJ2-3, is KAGVTQTPRYLIKTRGQQVTLSCSPISGHRSVSWYQQTPGQGLQFLFEYFSETQRNKGNFPGRFSGRQFSNSRSEMNVSTLELGDSALYLCASSLQAGREADTQYFGPGTRLTVL.

The chain couples TRBV7-8 to TRBJ2-7; D is undetermined. Germline V CDR1 and CDR2: SGHVS, FQNEAQ. V was pared by 0 bases and J by 2 bases, with 17 bases between. This CDR3 has 17 residues. As DNA, the CDR3 is TGTGCCAGCAGCTTAGCTATAGGTCCATCAATTCCCTACGAGCAGTACTTC. Protein product: CASSLAIGPSIPYEQYF.

The gene calls are TRBV7-9 and TRBJ2-2; tentatively, D is TRBD1 or TRBD2 (5 bases each). The CDR3 is 16 residues long. V lost 5 bases, J lost 5 bases, and 18 bases lay in between. Per the germline V gene, CDR1 is SEHNR and CDR2 is FQNEAQ (reference sequence). The DNA of the CDR3 is TGTGCCAGCAGCATCCTCAGGGTAGGGGAGACCGGGGAGCTGTTTTTT. Translation: CASSILRVGETGELFF.

The rearrangement links TRBV7-6 to TRBJ2-3; perhaps TRBD2 as D (5 bases). The V end lost 1 base, the J end lost 4 bases, and 12 bases lay between the germline ends. This CDR3 is built from 15 residues. Germline CDR1 SGHVS, CDR2 FNYEAQ. This chain's CDR3 is CASSLGTRIPDTQYF. CDR3 nucleotide sequence: TGTGCCAGCAGCTTAGGAACTAGGATCCCAGATACGCAGTATTTT.

This sequence joins TRBV30 and TRBJ2-1; D not resolved. V lost 7 bases and J 9 bases, leaving 13 bases between the germline ends. The CDR3 is made up of 11 amino acids. The V gene's germline CDR1 is GTSNPN and CDR2 SVGIG (reference sequence). The CDR3, as DNA: TGTGCCTTAAGCGAAGTTGGTGAGCAGTTCTTC. Amino acid sequence: CALSEVGEQFF.

The chain combines TRBV7-9 with TRBJ1-4; no definite D call. The germline V and J ends were trimmed by 1 base and 3 bases, with 12 bases remaining between them. CDR3 length: 16 residues. Germline V lookup: CDR1 SEHNR, CDR2 FQNEAQ (reference sequence). CDR3 protein: CASSLGGLMANEKLFF. In DNA form, the CDR3 reads TGTGCCAGCAGCTTAGGCGGACTGATGGCTAATGAAAAACTGTTTTTT.

The V and J genes are TRBV5-4 and TRBJ2-4; D tentatively fits TRBD1 or TRBD2 (5 bases each). The CDR3 has 14 residues. The V gene lost 0 bases and the J gene lost 7 bases, with 11 bases spanning the gap. Germline V CDR1 and CDR2: SGHNT, YYREEE (reference sequence). The CDR3 region has the DNA TGTGCCAGCAGCTTGGGAGGGACCCAGAACATTCAGTACTTC. Protein sequence: CASSLGGTQNIQYF.

The chain employs TRBV7-9 and TRBJ2-7, with D unresolved. This CDR3 is 13 amino acids long. Between the trimmed V and J ends, which lost 3 bases and 3 bases, there was a span of 9 bases. The germline V gene encodes CDR1 SEHNR and CDR2 FQNEAQ (reference sequence). CDR3 region: CASSFRDNYEQYF. The CDR3, as DNA: TGTGCCAGCAGCTTCCGAGACAACTACGAGCAGTACTTC.

This clone has just one count. The chain links TRBV7-9 to TRBJ2-3; D ambiguous. Germline V gives CDR1 SEHNR, CDR2 FQNEAQ (reference sequence). Trimming removed 5 bases at V and 0 bases at J, with 15 bases between. CDR3 length equals 16 residues. CDR3 region: CASSTLAPPSTDTQYF. The CDR3 nucleotides are TGTGCCAGCAGCACCCTCGCCCCTCCTAGCACAGATACGCAGTATTTT.

CDR3 in DNA: TGCGCCAGCAGCCCCTTAGAGGGTTCCTACAATGAGCAGTTCTTC. Protein sequence: CASSPLEGSYNEQFF. The J gene is TRBJ2-1, the V gene TRBV4-1, with D perhaps TRBD2 (5 bases). The CDR3 contains 15 residues. The V and J ends lost 4 bases and 1 base respectively, with 11 bases between them. Germline CDR1 MGHRA, CDR2 YSYEKL.